The sequence of this TCR beta chain was determined in a study of control samples from healthy donors and cancer patients. Only one count was recorded for this clone. Sequenced by immunoSEQ multiplex PCR; TCRdb stores in-frame clones only, minus some. The data hold 160,000 or so clones, with approximately 93% observed a single time. The sequenced sample was blood. This clonotype originated in a woman between 40 and 50 years old in good health.

The CDR3: CASSIRSASTQFMNTEAFF. CDR3 nucleotide sequence: TGTGCCAGTAGTATTCGTTCAGCCTCGACCCAATTTATGAACACTGAAGCTTTCTTT. The V gene is TRBV19, the J gene TRBJ1-1; D uncertain. V lost 3 bases and J 0 bases, leaving 23 bases between the germline ends. The length of the CDR3 is 19 residues. Germline V gives CDR1 LNHDA, CDR2 SQIVND (reference sequence).